This T cell receptor (beta chain) was found in a study of cytomegalovirus exposure and HLA in healthy donors. Study-level background: Around 85 million unique TCR sequences came from HLA-typed donors in an early release. Study conclusions and caveats: Listed as cytomegalovirus-associated were 170 or so TCR beta chains. Roughly uniform sequencing depth across donors was assumed, possibly incorrectly.

Use of 60 Vbeta and 13 Jbeta primers characterized the PCR. Sequencing was performed with immunoSEQ multiplex PCR; in TCRdb, only in-frame clones are kept and a portion is missing. The data hold around 91,000 clones, with roughly 78% observed a single time. The CDR3 spans 14 residues. Trimming cost V 5 bases and J 6 bases; bases outside gene matches: 8. Germline CDR1 is SGDLS and CDR2 is YYNGEE. With regard to this clone: Its antigen remains unidentified.

Sequencing input: PBMCs. The chain is built from TRBV9 and TRBJ2-1; 7 bases match TRBD2. This receptor was obtained from a male donor in good health and CMV-seropositive. CDR3 residues: CASSGPPGGNEQFF. CDR3 in DNA: TGTGCCAGCAGTGGACCCCCGGGGGGCAATGAGCAGTTCTTC.